These 13 T cell receptor beta chains share one sample of origin, sequenced in a study of T-cell memory formation after mild COVID-19. TCRdb redid the calling of the 5' RACE reads with MiXCR, one entry per CDR3 protein. The table lists 110,000 or so distinct CDR3 sequences, 22% of them singletons. The specimen sequenced was PBMCs or a T cell subset sorted from them (not recorded which). Receptor source: a man between 18 and 35 years old who had mild COVID-19 (a few samples of this study predate the infection). Cell type and time point are not known.

This clonotype was counted between two and nine times. The rearrangement joins TRBV29-1 to TRBJ1-1, with D unclear. With 7 bases removed from V and 3 bases from J, the gap between germline ends came to 12 bases. Per the germline V gene, CDR1 is SQVTM and CDR2 is ANQGSEA. The CDR3 sequence is 12 residues long. CDR3 residues: CSAPDGYTEAFF. The CDR3 region has the DNA TGCAGCGCCCCGGACGGATACACTGAAGCTTTCTTT.

The chain combines TRBV11-2 with TRBJ2-1; TRBD2 agrees at 8 bases. This CDR3 is built from 15 residues. The V segment lost 5 bases and the J segment 7 bases; nucleotides outside the gene matches: 10. Looked up from germline, CDR1 is SGHAT and CDR2 is FQNNGV. The CDR3 region has the DNA TGTGCCAGCAGCGGTCGGGGGGGCCCCAGGAATGAGCAGTTCTTC. This gives the protein CASSGRGGPRNEQFF.

The V and J genes are TRBV20-1 and TRBJ2-1; D uncertain. The CDR3 spans 13 residues. The ends were cut back, 3 bases at V and 7 bases at J, with 13 bases in the middle. Germline V gives CDR1 DFQATT, CDR2 SNEGSKA (reference sequence). The CDR3 nucleotides read TGCAGTGCTAGCACAGAGCAAGCAAATGAGCAGTTCTTC. The encoded protein is CSASTEQANEQFF.

This clonotype was seen a few times. The chain has TRBV20-1 and TRBJ2-7; either TRBD1 or TRBD2 may fit D (5 bases each). CDR1 is DFQATT and CDR2 is SNEGSKA in the germline V gene (reference sequence). V gave up 5 bases and J gave up 6 bases, with 17 bases separating them. This CDR3 contains 13 residues. The CDR3, as DNA: TGCAGTGCTCGGCCGGACATCGGGGTCGAGCAGTACGTC. It specifies CSARPDIGVEQYV.

This chain uses TRBV4-3 with TRBJ2-1; perhaps TRBD1 as D (7 bases). Germline values: CDR1 LGHNA, CDR2 YSLEER. With 0 bases removed from V and 0 bases from J, the gap between germline ends came to 21 bases. This CDR3 region has 20 residues. The CDR3 sequence is CASSQEWISGGRSSYNEQFF. The CDR3 coding sequence is TGCGCCAGCAGCCAAGAGTGGATCTCAGGGGGGCGGAGCTCCTACAATGAGCAGTTCTTC.

The chain employs TRBV29-1 and TRBJ2-3, with 10 nucleotides matching TRBD2. V shed 2 bases, J shed 5 bases, and the junction held 4 bases outside the gene matches. There are 14 residues in the CDR3. Germline V gene lookup returns CDR1 SQVTM and CDR2 ANQGSEA. The CDR3 coding sequence is TGCAGCGTTGAACTAGCGGGGGCGGGAGATACGCAGTATTTT. Its translation: CSVELAGAGDTQYF.

This clonotype was detected a few times. This sequence joins TRBV7-9 and TRBJ2-7, with D perhaps matching TRBD2 (7 bases). Trimming took 1 base from V and 3 from J, leaving 16 bases between them. Germline V gene lookup returns CDR1 SEHNR and CDR2 FQNEAQ (reference sequence). The CDR3 contains 16 residues. The CDR3 sequence is CASSLVSREGHYEQYV. The CDR3 bases are TGTGCCAGCAGCTTAGTTTCCAGGGAGGGACACTACGAGCAGTACGTC.

V and J are TRBV29-1 and TRBJ2-5, with no clear D. The CDR3 consists of 12 residues. The V and J ends lost 7 bases and 5 bases respectively, with 14 bases between them. The germline V gene encodes CDR1 SQVTM and CDR2 ANQGSEA. CDR3 residues: CSAVGFRETQYF. CDR3 coding DNA: TGCAGCGCCGTCGGTTTTCGTGAGACCCAGTACTTC. Full variable domain (missing parts from reference TRBV29-1 and TRBJ2-5): SAVISQKPSRDICQRGTSLTIQCQVDSQVTMMFWYRQQPGQSLTLIATANQGSEATYESGFVIDKFPISRPNLTFSTLTVSNMSPEDSSIYLCSAVGFRETQYFGPGTRLLVL.

The chain joins TRBV27 to TRBJ2-4; D gene ambiguous. Germline values: CDR1 MNHEY, CDR2 SMNVEV (reference sequence). Trimming removed 5 bases from V and 8 bases from J, with 16 bases in between. The CDR3 contains 14 residues. CDR3 residues: CASSLAAGWDIQYF. The CDR3 region has the DNA TGTGCCAGCAGTCTCGCGGCAGGCTGGGACATTCAGTACTTC.

This clonotype was observed a handful of times. The genes are TRBV14 and TRBJ1-1; no clear D. This CDR3 region has 15 residues. The germline V and J ends were trimmed by 7 bases and 0 bases, with 15 bases remaining between them. Germline CDR1 reads SGHDN; CDR2 reads FVKESK. In DNA, the CDR3 is TGTGCCAGCACCCATTCCAGTAGTATGAACACTGAAGCTTTCTTT. Residues: CASTHSSSMNTEAFF.

This sequence joins TRBV11-2 and TRBJ2-1; the match to TRBD2 covers 11 bases. The CDR3 consists of 16 residues. V dropped 5 bases and J dropped 10; count of bases not matched to a gene: 13. Germline values: CDR1 SGHAT, CDR2 FQNNGV. The CDR3 spells CASSPLYSGGASEQFF. In DNA, the CDR3 is TGTGCCAGCAGCCCATTATATAGCGGGGGGGCCTCGGAGCAGTTCTTC. Based on the CDR3 plus reference TRBV11-2 and TRBJ2-1, the full variable domain is EAGVAQSPRYKIIEKRQSVAFWCNPISGHATLYWYQQILGQGPKLLIQFQNNGVVDDSQLPKDRFSAERLKGVDSTLKIQPAKLEDSAVYLCASSPLYSGGASEQFFGPGTRLTVL.

This sequence joins TRBV6-2 or TRBV6-3 and TRBJ1-5; tentatively, D is TRBD1 (6 bases). The V end lost 6 bases, the J end lost 3 bases, and 21 bases lay between the germline ends. The germline CDR1 and CDR2 sequences are MNHEY and SVGEGT. CDR3 length: 17 residues. CDR3 in amino acids: CASRSWGGPLANQPQHF. CDR3 nucleotide sequence: TGTGCCAGCAGATCATGGGGGGGGCCCCTTGCCAATCAGCCCCAGCATTTT.

J is TRBJ2-7 and V is TRBV7-2; D possibly corresponds to TRBD1 (6 bases). This CDR3 comprises 12 residues. Germline V gene sequence: CDR1 SGHTA, CDR2 FQGNSA. The V end lost 3 bases, the J end lost 5 bases, and 8 bases lay between the germline ends. For the CDR3, the DNA is TGTGCCAGCAGCTTTTACAGGGACGAGCAGTACTTC. Translated: CASSFYRDEQYF. The entire variable domain, with the rest obtained from reference TRBV7-2 and TRBJ2-7, is as follows: GAGVSQSPSNKVTEKGKDVELRCDPISGHTALYWYRQSLGQGLEFLIYFQGNSAPDKSGLPSDRFSAERTGGSVSTLTIQRTQQEDSAVYLCASSFYRDEQYFGPGTRLTVT.